Sequencing of this TCR beta chain was carried out in a study of T cell responses to AZD1222 COVID-19 vaccine. Study-wide points: Among spike-specific TCRs, nearly half reportedly target unmutated variant regions. It should be noted that donors were predominantly white British and more often female, and clonal diversity was possibly underestimated. The breadth and depth of Spike-specific TCRs increased once two AZD1222 doses had been given.

V was clipped by 8 bases and J by 5 bases, with 12 bases between them. Looked up from germline, CDR1 is KGHSH and CDR2 is LQKENI. This CDR3 is built from 12 residues. On this clone itself: Its antigen remains unknown.

Repertoires were generated with immunoSEQ multiplex PCR, while TCRdb's copy carries only in-frame clones and drops some. In the table there are roughly 180,000 clones, 90% of which are singletons. The rearrangement joins TRBV18 to TRBJ1-1; the D gene is possibly TRBD1 (5 bases). The TCR was taken from an adult in good health. Source: peripheral blood, taken on day 0 of AZD1222 vaccination. CDR3 loop: CASRMGGTEAFF. CDR3 in DNA: TGTGCCAGCAGGATGGGGGGGACTGAAGCTTTCTTT.